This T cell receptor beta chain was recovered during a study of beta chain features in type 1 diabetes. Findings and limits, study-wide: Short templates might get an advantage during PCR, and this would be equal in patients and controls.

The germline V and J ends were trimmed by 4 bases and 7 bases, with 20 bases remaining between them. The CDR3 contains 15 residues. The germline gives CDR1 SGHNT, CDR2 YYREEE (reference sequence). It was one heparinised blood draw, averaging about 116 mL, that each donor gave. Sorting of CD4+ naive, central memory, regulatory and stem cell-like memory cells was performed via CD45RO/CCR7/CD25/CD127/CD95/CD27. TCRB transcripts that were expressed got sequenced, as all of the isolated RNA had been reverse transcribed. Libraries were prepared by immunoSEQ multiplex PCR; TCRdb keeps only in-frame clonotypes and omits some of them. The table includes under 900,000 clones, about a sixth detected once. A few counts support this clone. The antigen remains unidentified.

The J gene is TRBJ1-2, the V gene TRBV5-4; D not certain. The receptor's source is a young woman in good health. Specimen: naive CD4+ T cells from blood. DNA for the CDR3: TGTGCCAGCAGCCCAAGTGTAGAGTTGCGCTTTGGCTACACCTTC. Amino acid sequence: CASSPSVELRFGYTF. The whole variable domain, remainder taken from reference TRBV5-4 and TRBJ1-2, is ETGVTQSPTHLIKTRGQQVTLRCSSQSGHNTVSWYQQALGQGPQFIFQYYREEENGRGNFPPRFSGLQFPNYSSELNVNALELDDSALYLCASSPSVELRFGYTFGSGTRLTVV.